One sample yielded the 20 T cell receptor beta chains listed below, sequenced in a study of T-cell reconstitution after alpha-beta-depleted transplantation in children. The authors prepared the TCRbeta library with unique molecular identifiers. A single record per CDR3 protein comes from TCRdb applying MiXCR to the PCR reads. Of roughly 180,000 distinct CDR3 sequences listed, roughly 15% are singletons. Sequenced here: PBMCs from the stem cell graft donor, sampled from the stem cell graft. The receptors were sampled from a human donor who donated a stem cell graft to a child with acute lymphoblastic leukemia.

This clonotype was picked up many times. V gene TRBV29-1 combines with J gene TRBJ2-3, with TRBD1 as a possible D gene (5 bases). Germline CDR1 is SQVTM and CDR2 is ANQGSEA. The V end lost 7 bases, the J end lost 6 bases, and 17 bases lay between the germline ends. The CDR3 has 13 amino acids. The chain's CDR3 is CSAQGPSWDTQYF. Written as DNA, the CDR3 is TGCAGCGCGCAGGGTCCAAGTTGGGATACGCAGTATTTT.

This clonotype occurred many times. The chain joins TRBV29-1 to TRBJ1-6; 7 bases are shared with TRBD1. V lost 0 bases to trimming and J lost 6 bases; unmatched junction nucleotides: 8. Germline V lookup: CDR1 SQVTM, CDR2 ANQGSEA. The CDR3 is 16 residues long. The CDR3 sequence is CSVEDLNRGGNSPLHF. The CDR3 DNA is TGCAGCGTTGAAGATCTTAACAGGGGCGGTAATTCACCCCTCCACTTT. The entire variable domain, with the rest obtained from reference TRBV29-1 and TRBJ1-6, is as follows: SAVISQKPSRDICQRGTSLTIQCQVDSQVTMMFWYRQQPGQSLTLIATANQGSEATYESGFVIDKFPISRPNLTFSTLTVSNMSPEDSSIYLCSVEDLNRGGNSPLHFGNGTRLTVT.

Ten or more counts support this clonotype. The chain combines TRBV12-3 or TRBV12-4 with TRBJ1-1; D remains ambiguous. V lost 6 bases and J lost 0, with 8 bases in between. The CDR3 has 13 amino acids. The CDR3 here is CASSLSMNTEAFF. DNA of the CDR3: TGTGCCAGCAGCCTTTCTATGAACACTGAAGCTTTCTTT.

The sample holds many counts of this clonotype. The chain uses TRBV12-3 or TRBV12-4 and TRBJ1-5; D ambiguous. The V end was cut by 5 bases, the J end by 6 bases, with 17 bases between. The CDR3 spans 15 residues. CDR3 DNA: TGTGCCAGCAGTGAGGACGAGGACTCGGGTCAGCCCCAGCATTTT. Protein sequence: CASSEDEDSGQPQHF.

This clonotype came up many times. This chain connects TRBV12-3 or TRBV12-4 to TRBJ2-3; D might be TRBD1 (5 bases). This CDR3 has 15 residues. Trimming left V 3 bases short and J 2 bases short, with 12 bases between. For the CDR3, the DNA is TGTGCCAGCAGTTTTCCCTCACAGGACACAGATACGCAGTATTTT. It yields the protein CASSFPSQDTDTQYF.

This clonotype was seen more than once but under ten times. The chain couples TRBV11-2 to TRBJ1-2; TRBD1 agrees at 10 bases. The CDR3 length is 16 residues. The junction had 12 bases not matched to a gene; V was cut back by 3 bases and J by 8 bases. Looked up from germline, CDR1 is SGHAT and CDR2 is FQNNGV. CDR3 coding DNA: TGTGCCAGCAGCTTCCCTGGGACAGGGGATTTGTGGGGCTACACCTTC. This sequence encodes CASSFPGTGDLWGYTF.

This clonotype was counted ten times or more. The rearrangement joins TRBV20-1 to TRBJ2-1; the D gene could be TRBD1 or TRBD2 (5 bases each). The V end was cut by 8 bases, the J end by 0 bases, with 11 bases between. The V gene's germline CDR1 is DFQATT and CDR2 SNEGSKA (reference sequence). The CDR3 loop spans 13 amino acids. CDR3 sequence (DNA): TGCAGTTATGGGGGTGTCTCCTACAATGAGCAGTTCTTC. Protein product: CSYGGVSYNEQFF.

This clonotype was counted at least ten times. For the CDR3, the DNA is TGTGCCAGCAGCTCAGGACAGCCTAACTATGGCTACACCTTC. Protein product: CASSSGQPNYGYTF. This sequence joins TRBV5-5 and TRBJ1-2; a weak D match, TRBD1 (6 bases). CDR1 and CDR2 (germline): SGHKS, YYEKEE (reference sequence). V was clipped by 3 bases and J by 0 bases, with 9 bases between them. This CDR3 has 14 amino acids. Variable domain in full (rest from reference TRBV5-5 and TRBJ1-2): DAGVTQSPTHLIKTRGQQVTLRCSPISGHKSVSWYQQVLGQGPQFIFQYYEKEERGRGNFPDRFSARQFPNYSSELNVNALLLGDSALYLCASSSGQPNYGYTFGSGTRLTVV.

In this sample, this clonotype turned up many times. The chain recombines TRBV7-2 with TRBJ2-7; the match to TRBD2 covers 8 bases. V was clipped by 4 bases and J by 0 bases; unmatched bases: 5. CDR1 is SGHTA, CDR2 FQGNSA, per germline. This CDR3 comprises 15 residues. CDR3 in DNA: TGTGCCAGCAGCTCAGGACTAGCCCACTCCTACGAGCAGTACTTC. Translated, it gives CASSSGLAHSYEQYF.

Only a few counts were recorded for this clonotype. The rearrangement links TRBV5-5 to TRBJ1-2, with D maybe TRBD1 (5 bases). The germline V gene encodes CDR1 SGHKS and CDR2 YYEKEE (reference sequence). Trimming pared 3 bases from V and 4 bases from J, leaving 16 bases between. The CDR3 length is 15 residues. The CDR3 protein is CASSSQTATRYGYTF. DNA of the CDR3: TGTGCCAGCAGCTCGCAGACAGCGACCCGCTATGGCTACACCTTC.

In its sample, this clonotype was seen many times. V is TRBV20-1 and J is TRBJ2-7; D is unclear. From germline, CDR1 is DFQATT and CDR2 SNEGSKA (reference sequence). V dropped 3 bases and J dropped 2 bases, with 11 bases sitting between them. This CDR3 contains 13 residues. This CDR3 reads CSASPRYTYEQYF. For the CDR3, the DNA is TGCAGTGCTAGTCCCAGGTATACCTACGAGCAGTACTTC.

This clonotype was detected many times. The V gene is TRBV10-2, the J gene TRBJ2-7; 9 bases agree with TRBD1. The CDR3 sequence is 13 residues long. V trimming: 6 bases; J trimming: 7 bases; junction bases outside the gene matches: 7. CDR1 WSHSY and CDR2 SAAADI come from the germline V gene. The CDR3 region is CASRRDRAGEQYF. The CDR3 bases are TGCGCCAGCAGGAGGGACAGGGCGGGGGAGCAGTACTTC.

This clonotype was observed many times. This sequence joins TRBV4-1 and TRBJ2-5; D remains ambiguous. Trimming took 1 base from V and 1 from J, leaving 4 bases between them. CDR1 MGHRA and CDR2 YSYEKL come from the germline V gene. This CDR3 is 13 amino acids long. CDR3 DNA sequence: TGCGCCAGCAGCCAAGTGGGCCAAGAGACCCAGTACTTC. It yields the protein CASSQVGQETQYF.

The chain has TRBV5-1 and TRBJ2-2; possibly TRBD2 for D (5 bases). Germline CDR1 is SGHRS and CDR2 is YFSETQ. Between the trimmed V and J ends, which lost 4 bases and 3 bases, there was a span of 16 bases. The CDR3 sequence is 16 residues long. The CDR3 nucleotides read TGCGCCAGCAGCCGCACAGCGGTCCAACACACCGGGGAGCTGTTTTTT. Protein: CASSRTAVQHTGELFF.

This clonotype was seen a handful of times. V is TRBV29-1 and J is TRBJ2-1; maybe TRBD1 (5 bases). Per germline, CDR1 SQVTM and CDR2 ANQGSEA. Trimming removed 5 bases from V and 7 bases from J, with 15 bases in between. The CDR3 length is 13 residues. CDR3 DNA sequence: TGCAGCGTTTTCAGGGTCTCTGTGAATGAGCAGTTCTTC. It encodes CSVFRVSVNEQFF.

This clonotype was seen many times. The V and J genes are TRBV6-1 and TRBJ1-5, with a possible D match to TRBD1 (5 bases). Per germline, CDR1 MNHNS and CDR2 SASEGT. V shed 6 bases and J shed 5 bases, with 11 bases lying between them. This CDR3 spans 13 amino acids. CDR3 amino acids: CASRRQFDQPQHF. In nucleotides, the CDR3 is TGTGCCAGCAGACGACAGTTTGATCAGCCCCAGCATTTT.

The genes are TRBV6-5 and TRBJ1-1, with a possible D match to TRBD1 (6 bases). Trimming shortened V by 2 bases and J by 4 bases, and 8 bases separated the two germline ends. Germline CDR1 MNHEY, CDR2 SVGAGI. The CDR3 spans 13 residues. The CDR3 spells CASSYQQGTEAFF. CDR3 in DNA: TGTGCCAGCAGTTACCAACAGGGCACTGAAGCTTTCTTT.

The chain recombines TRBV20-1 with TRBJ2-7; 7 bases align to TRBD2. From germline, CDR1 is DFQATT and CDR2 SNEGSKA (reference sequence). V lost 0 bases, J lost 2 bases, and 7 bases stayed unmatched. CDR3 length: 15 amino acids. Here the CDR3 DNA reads TGCAGTGCTAGAGATCCCACCGGACTAGCCTACGAGCAGTACTTC. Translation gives CSARDPTGLAYEQYF.

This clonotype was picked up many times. CDR3 residues: CASSQVRTSGRVPYEQYF. In nucleotides, the CDR3 is TGCGCCAGCAGCCAAGTAAGGACTAGCGGGAGGGTACCATACGAGCAGTACTTC. The chain recombines TRBV4-1 with TRBJ2-7; 15 bases agree with TRBD2. The CDR3 extends over 18 amino acids. V was pared by 1 base and J by 4 bases, with 8 bases of the junction left unmatched. Germline V gene sequence: CDR1 MGHRA, CDR2 YSYEKL.

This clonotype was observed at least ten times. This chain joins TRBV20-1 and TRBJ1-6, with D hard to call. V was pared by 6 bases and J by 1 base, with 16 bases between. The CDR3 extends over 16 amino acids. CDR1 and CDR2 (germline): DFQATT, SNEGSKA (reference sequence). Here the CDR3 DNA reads TGCAGTGCCCTCGGCAGGATAAAGTCCTATAATTCACCCCTCCACTTT. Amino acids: CSALGRIKSYNSPLHF.